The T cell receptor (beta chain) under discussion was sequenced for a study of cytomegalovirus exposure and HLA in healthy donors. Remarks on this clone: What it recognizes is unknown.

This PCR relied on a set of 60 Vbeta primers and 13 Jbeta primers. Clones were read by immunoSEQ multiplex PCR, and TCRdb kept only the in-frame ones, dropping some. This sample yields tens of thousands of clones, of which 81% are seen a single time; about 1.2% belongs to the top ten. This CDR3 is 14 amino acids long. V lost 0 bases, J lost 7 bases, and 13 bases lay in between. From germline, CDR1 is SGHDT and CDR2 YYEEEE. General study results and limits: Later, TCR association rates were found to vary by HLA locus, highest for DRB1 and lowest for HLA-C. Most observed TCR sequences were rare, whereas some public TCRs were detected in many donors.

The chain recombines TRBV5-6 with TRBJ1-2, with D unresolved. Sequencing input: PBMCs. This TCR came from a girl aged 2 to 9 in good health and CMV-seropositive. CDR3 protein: CASSLAFPSGGYTF. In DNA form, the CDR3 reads TGTGCCAGCAGCTTGGCGTTTCCCTCGGGTGGCTACACCTTC.